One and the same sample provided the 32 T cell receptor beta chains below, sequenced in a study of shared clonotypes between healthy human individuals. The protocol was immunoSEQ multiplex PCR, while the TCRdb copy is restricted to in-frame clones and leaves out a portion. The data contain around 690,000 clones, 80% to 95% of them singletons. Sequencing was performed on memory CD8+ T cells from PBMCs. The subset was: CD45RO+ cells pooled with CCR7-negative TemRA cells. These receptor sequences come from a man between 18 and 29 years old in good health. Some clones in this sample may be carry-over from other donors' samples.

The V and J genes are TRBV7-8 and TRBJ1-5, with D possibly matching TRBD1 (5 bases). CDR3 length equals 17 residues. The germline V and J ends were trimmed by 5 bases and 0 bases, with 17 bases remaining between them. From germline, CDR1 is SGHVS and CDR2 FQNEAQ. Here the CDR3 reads CASSRFRAQGSNQPQHF. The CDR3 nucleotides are TGTGCCAGCAGCCGATTTAGGGCTCAGGGTAGCAATCAGCCCCAGCATTTT.

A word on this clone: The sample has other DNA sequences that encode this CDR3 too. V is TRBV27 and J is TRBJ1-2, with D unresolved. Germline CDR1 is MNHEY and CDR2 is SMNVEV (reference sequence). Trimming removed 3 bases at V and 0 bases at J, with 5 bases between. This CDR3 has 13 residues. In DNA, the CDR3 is TGTGCCAGCAGTTTCGGGGCTAACTATGGCTACACCTTC. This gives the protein CASSFGANYGYTF.

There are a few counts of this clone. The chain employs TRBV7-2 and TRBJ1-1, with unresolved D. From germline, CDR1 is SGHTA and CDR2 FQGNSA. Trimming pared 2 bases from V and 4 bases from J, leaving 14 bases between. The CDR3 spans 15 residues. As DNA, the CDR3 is TGTGCCAGCAGCTTATTCCGGTCGTGGGGCACTGAAGCTTTCTTT. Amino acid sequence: CASSLFRSWGTEAFF.

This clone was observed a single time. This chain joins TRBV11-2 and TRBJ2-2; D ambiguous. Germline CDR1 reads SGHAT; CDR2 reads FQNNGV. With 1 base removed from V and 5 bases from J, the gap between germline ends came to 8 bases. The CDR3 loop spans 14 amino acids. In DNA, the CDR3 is TGTGCCAGCAGCTTAGCGCCCGGAACCGGGGAGCTGTTTTTT. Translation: CASSLAPGTGELFF.

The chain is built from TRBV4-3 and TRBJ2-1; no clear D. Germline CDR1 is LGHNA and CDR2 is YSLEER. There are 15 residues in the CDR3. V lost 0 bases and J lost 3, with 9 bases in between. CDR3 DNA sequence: TGCGCCAGCAGCCAAGACAGTGCTCTCTACAATGAGCAGTTCTTC. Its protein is CASSQDSALYNEQFF.

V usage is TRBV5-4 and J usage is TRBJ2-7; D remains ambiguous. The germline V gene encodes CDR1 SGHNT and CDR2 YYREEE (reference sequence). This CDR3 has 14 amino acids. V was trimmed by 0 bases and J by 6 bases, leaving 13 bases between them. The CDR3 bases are TGTGCCAGCAGCTTGGAAAGGAGTAGGTCCGAGCAGTACTTC. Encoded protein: CASSLERSRSEQYF.

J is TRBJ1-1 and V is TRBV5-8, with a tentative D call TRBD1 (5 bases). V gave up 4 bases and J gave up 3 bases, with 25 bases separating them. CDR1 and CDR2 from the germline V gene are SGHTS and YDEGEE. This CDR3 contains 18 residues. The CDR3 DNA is TGTGCCAGCAGCACGCCGAGACGAACAGGTACACGGGACACTGAAGCTTTCTTT. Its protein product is CASSTPRRTGTRDTEAFF. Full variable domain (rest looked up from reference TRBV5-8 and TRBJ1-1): EAGVTQSPTHLIKTRGQQATLRCSPISGHTSVYWYQQALGLGLQFLLWYDEGEERNRGNFPPRFSGRQFPNYSSELNVNALELEDSALYLCASSTPRRTGTRDTEAFFGQGTRLTVV.

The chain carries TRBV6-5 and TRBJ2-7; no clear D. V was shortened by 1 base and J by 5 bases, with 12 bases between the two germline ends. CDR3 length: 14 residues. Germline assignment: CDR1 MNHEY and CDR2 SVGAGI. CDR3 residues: CASSYLGVRDEQYF. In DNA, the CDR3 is TGTGCCAGCAGTTACTTGGGCGTCCGGGACGAGCAGTACTTC.

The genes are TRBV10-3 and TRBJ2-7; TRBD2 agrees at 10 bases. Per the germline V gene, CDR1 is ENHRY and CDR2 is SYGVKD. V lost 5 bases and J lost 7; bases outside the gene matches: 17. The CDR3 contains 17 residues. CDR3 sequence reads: CAISPTVAAGGPWEQYF. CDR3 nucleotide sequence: TGTGCCATCAGTCCCACCGTAGCAGCGGGAGGGCCGTGGGAGCAGTACTTC.

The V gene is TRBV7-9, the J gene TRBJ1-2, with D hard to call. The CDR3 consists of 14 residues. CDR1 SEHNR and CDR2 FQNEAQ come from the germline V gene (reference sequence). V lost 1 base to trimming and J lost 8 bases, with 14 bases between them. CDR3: CASSLGWDGNGYTF. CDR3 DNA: TGTGCCAGCAGCTTAGGGTGGGATGGTAACGGCTACACCTTC. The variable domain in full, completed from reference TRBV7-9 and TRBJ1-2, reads DTGVSQNPRHKITKRGQNVTFRCDPISEHNRLYWYRQTLGQGPEFLTYFQNEAQLEKSRLLSDRFSAERPKGSFSTLEIQRTEQGDSAMYLCASSLGWDGNGYTFGSGTRLTVV.

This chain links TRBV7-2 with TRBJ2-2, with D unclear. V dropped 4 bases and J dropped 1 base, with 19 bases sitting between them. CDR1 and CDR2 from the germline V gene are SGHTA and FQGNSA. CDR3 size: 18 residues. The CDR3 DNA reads TGTGCCAGCAGCTCTGGTCGCAAAGTCTTAGTGAACACCGGGGAGCTGTTTTTT. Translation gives CASSSGRKVLVNTGELFF.

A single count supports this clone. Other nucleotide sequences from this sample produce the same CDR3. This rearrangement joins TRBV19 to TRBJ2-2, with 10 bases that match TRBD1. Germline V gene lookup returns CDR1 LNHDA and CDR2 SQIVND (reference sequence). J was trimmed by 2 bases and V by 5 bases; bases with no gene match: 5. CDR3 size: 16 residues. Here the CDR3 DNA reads TGTGCCAGTAGTCCCCGGGACAGGGGTAACACCGGGGAGCTGTTTTTT. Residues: CASSPRDRGNTGELFF.

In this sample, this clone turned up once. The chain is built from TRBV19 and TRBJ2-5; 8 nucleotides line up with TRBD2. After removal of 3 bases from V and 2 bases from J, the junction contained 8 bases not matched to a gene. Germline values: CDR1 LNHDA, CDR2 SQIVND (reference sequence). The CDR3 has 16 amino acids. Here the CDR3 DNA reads TGTGCCAGTAGTATGATGACGGGAGGGCCACAAGAGACCCAGTACTTC. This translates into CASSMMTGGPQETQYF.

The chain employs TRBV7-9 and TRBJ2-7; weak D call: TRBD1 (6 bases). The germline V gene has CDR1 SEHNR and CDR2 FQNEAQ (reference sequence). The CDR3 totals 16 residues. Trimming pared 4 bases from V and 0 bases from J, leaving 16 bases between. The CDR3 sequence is CASSSGTLWYSYEQYF. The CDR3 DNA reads TGTGCCAGCAGCTCAGGGACATTGTGGTACTCCTACGAGCAGTACTTC.

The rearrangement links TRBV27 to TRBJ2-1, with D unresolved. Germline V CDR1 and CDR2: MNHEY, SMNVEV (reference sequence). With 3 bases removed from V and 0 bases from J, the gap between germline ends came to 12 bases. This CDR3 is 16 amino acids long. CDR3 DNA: TGTGCCAGCAGTTTGGGGATAGCAGCCTCCTACAATGAGCAGTTCTTC. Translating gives CASSLGIAASYNEQFF.

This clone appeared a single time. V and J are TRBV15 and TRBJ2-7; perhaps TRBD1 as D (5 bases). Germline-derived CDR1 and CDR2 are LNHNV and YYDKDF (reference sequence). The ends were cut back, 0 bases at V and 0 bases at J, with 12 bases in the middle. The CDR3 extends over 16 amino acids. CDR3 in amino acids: CATSRDLWGYSYEQYF. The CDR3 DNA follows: TGTGCCACCAGCAGAGATCTCTGGGGCTACTCCTACGAGCAGTACTTC.

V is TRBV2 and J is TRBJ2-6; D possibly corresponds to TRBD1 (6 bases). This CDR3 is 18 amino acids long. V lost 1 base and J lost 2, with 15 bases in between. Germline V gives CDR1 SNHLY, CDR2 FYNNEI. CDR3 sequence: CASSEVQGRRPGANVLTF. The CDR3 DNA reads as TGTGCCAGCAGTGAAGTTCAGGGGCGTCGCCCTGGGGCCAACGTCCTGACTTTC.

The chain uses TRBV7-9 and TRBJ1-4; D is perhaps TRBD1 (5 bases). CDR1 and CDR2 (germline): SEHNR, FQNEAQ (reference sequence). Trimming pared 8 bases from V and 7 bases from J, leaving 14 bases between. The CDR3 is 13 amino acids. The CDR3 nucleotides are TGTGCCAGCCGAGGAGGGGATACTGAAAAACTGTTTTTT. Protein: CASRGGDTEKLFF.

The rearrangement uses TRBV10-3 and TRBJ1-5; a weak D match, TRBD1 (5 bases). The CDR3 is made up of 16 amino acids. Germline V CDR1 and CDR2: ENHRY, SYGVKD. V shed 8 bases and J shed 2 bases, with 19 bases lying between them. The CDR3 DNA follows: TGTGCCATCGGGTCCCAGGGTAGGGAAGGCAATCAGCCCCAGCATTTT. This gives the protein CAIGSQGREGNQPQHF.

The CDR3 here is CAWSSDPFREGSYNEQFF. The CDR3 bases are TGTGCCTGGAGTTCCGACCCCTTCCGGGAGGGCTCCTACAATGAGCAGTTCTTC. V usage is TRBV30 and J usage is TRBJ2-1, with TRBD2 matching 8 bases. The CDR3 spans 18 residues. Germline loops: CDR1 GTSNPN, CDR2 SVGIG (reference sequence). V lost 2 bases, J lost 0 bases, and 12 bases stayed unmatched.

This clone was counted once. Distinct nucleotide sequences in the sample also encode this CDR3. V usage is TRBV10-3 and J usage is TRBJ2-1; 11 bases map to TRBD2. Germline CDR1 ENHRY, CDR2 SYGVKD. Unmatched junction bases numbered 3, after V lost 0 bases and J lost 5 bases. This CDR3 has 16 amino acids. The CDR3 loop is CAISESGLAVHNEQFF. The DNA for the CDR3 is TGTGCCATCAGTGAGTCGGGACTAGCGGTGCACAATGAGCAGTTCTTC.

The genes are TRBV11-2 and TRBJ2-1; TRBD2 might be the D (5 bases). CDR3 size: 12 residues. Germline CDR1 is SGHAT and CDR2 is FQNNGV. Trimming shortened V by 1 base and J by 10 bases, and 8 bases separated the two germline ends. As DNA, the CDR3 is TGTGCCAGCAGCTTAGTCGGGATAGAGCAGTTCTTC. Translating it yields CASSLVGIEQFF. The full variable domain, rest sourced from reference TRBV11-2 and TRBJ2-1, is EAGVAQSPRYKIIEKRQSVAFWCNPISGHATLYWYQQILGQGPKLLIQFQNNGVVDDSQLPKDRFSAERLKGVDSTLKIQPAKLEDSAVYLCASSLVGIEQFFGPGTRLTVL.

CDR3 sequence reads: CASSETIGANIQYF. CDR3 in DNA: TGTGCCAGCAGCGAAACCATAGGGGCAAACATTCAGTACTTC. This chain joins TRBV7-8 and TRBJ2-4, with D tentatively TRBD1 (5 bases). V lost 5 bases to trimming and J lost 6 bases, with 14 bases between them. The CDR3 totals 14 residues. CDR1 and CDR2 from the germline V gene are SGHVS and FQNEAQ.

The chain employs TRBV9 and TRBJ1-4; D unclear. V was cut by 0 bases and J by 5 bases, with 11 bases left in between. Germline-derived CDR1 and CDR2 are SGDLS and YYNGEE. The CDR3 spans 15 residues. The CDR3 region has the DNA TGTGCCAGCAGCGTAGCGGGCACACGAAATGAAAAACTGTTTTTT. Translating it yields CASSVAGTRNEKLFF.

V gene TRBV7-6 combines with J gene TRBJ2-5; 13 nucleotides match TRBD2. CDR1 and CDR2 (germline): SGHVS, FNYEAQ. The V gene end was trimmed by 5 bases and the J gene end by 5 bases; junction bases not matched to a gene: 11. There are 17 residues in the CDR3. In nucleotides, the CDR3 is TGTGCCAGCAGCCACCGACTAGCGGGAGGAGAGGGTGAGACCCAGTACTTC. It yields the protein CASSHRLAGGEGETQYF. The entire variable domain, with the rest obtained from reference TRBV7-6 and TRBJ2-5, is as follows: GAGVSQSPRYKVTKRGQDVALRCDPISGHVSLYWYRQALGQGPEFLTYFNYEAQQDKSGLPNDRFSAERPEGSISTLTIQRTEQRDSAMYRCASSHRLAGGEGETQYFGPGTRLLVL.

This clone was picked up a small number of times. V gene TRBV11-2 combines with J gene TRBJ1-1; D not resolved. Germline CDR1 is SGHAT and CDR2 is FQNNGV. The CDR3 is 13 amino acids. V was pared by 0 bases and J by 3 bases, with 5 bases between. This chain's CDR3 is CASSLEPDTEAFF. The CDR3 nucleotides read TGTGCCAGCAGCTTAGAGCCGGACACTGAAGCTTTCTTT.

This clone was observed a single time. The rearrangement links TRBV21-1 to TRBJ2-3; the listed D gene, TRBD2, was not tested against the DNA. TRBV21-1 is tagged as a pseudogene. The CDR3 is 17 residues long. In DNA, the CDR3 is TGTGCCAGCAGCAAAGAACTAGCGGGAGTGGTTACAGATACGCAGTATTTT. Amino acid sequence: CASSKELAGVVTDTQYF.

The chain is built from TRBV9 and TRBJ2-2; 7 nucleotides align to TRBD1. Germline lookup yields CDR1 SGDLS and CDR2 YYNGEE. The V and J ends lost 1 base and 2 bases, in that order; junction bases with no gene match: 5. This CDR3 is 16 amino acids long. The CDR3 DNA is TGTGCCAGCAGCGTACCCAGGGGGAAAAACACCGGGGAGCTGTTTTTT. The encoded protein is CASSVPRGKNTGELFF.

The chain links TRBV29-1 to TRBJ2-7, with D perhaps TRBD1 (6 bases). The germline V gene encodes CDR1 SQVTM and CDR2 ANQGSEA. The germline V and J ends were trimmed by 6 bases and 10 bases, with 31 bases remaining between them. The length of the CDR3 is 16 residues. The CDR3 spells CSVRLMTGAGTHAQYF. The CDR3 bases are TGCAGCGTCCGATTAATGACAGGTGCCGGGACCCATGCCCAGTACTTC.

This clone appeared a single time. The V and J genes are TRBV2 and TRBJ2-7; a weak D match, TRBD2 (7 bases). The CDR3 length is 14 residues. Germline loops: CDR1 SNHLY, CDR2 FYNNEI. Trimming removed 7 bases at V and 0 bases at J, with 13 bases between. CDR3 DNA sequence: TGTGCCAGCACCCTAGGGGGGGGCTCCTACGAGCAGTACTTC. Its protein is CASTLGGGSYEQYF.

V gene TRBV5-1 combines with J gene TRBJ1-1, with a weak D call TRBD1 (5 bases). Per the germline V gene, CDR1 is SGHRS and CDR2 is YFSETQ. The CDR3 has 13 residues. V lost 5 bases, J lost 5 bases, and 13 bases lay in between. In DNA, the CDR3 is TGCGCCAGCAGTTATGGGGGAGGGACTGAAGCTTTCTTT. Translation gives CASSYGGGTEAFF.

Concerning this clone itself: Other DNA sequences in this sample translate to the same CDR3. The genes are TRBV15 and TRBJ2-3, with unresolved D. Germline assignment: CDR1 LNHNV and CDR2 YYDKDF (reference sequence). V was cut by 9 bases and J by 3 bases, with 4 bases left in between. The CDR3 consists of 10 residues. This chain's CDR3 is CATGTDTQYF. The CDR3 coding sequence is TGTGCCACGGGGACAGATACGCAGTATTTT.